Listed below are T cell receptor beta chains from one sample, sequenced in a study of cytomegalovirus exposure and HLA in healthy donors. The repertoire was sequenced with immunoSEQ multiplex PCR; TCRdb's copy has only in-frame clones and lacks some. The sample includes 150,000 to 200,000 clones, approximately 84% of them seen just once. The sequenced material came from PBMCs. These receptors came from a middle-aged man in good health and CMV-seropositive. Each CDR3 is given with its conserved first and last residue. A D gene is named only where the DNA matches it firmly. Size is stated for part of the rows, as once, few or many counts, or as a class when the clone is expanded.

D gene: TRBD1; clone size: -; J gene: TRBJ1-1; V gene: TRBV5-8; CDR3 DNA: TGTGCCAGCAGCCCACGGACAGGGTGGAAGAACACTGAAGCTTTCTTT; CDR3 protein: CASSPRTGWKNTEAFF
D gene: -; clone size: -; J gene: TRBJ1-2; V gene: TRBV7-9; CDR3 DNA: TGTGCCAGCAGTATAGACGTGGGGGCAGGAATATGGGTTGGCTACACCTTC; CDR3 protein: CASSIDVGAGIWVGYTF
D gene: -; clone size: -; J gene: TRBJ1-1; V gene: TRBV5-4; CDR3 DNA: TGTGCCAGCAGCCTTCCGGACACTGAAGCTTTCTTT; CDR3 protein: CASSLPDTEAFF
D gene: TRBD1; clone size: -; J gene: TRBJ1-5; V gene: TRBV18; CDR3 DNA: TGTGCCAGCTCACCACCGGGGACAGGGAATCAGCCCCAGCATTTT; CDR3 protein: CASSPPGTGNQPQHF
D gene: -; clone size: -; J gene: TRBJ1-3; V gene: TRBV2; CDR3 DNA: TGTGCCAGCAGTGAGGGGCCTTCGTCTGGAAACACCATATATTTT; CDR3 protein: CASSEGPSSGNTIYF
D gene: TRBD1; clone size: -; J gene: TRBJ1-2; V gene: TRBV18; CDR3 DNA: TGTGCCAGCTCACCAATGGTTGACAGGGGGCGGAATGGCTACACCTTC; CDR3 protein: CASSPMVDRGRNGYTF
D gene: TRBD2; clone size: once; J gene: TRBJ2-1; V gene: TRBV7-2; CDR3 DNA: TGTGCCAGCAGCTTACTAGCGGGTGGGAATGAGCAGTTCTTC; CDR3 protein: CASSLLAGGNEQFF
D gene: TRBD2; clone size: few; J gene: TRBJ2-3; V gene: TRBV6-1; CDR3 DNA: TGTGCCAGCAGTGGACTAGCGGGGCCCGATCGGACCGATACGCAGTATTTT; CDR3 protein: CASSGLAGPDRTDTQYF
D gene: -; clone size: -; J gene: TRBJ2-1; V gene: TRBV21-1; CDR3 DNA: TGTGCCAGCAGCAAAGGAAGAGCAGGGGGTTGCAATGAGCAGTTCTTC; CDR3 protein: CASSKGRAGGCNEQFF
D gene: -; clone size: -; J gene: TRBJ2-1; V gene: TRBV9; CDR3 DNA: TGTGCCAGCAGCGTAGCAAGCCGCTACAATGAGCAGTTCTTC; CDR3 protein: CASSVASRYNEQFF
D gene: TRBD1; clone size: -; J gene: TRBJ2-5; V gene: TRBV18; CDR3 DNA: TGTGCCAGCTCGCCCACAGGGGGAGAGACCCAGTACTTC; CDR3 protein: CASSPTGGETQYF
D gene: TRBD1; clone size: -; J gene: TRBJ1-1; V gene: TRBV29-1; CDR3 DNA: TGCAGCGTACAAACAGGGGGCGTCTCTGAAGCTTTCTTT; CDR3 protein: CSVQTGGVSEAFF
D gene: -; clone size: -; J gene: TRBJ2-7; V gene: TRBV7-9; CDR3 DNA: TGTGCCAGCAGCTTCGTACGACAGGGACTGAGCTCCTACGAGCAGTACTTC; CDR3 protein: CASSFVRQGLSSYEQYF
D gene: -; clone size: -; J gene: TRBJ2-1; V gene: TRBV1; CDR3 DNA: TGCACCTCCGACTCGGGGGGGGAAAATGAGCAGTTCTTC; CDR3 protein: CTSDSGGENEQFF
D gene: -; clone size: -; J gene: TRBJ1-5; V gene: TRBV6-1; CDR3 DNA: TGTGCCAGCAGCTATAGAGAAAATAGCAATCAGCCCCAGCATTTT; CDR3 protein: CASSYRENSNQPQHF
D gene: -; clone size: -; J gene: TRBJ2-3; V gene: TRBV11-1; CDR3 DNA: TGTGCCAGCAGCTTAGGGCGGTTTCGCGCAGATACGCAGTATTTT; CDR3 protein: CASSLGRFRADTQYF
D gene: -; clone size: -; J gene: TRBJ2-1; V gene: TRBV6-4; CDR3 DNA: TGTGCCAGCAGTGACTCGGGAGCTAGGCAGTTCTTC; CDR3 protein: CASSDSGARQFF
D gene: TRBD2; clone size: -; J gene: TRBJ2-5; V gene: TRBV7-9; CDR3 DNA: TGTGCCAGCAGCTCCCTTAGCGGGAGTAGGGAGACCCAGTACTTC; CDR3 protein: CASSSLSGSRETQYF
D gene: -; clone size: -; J gene: TRBJ2-1; V gene: TRBV5-1; CDR3 DNA: TGCGGCCCTACCGGGACTGAGAGGTTCTTC; CDR3 protein: CGPTGTERFF
D gene: -; clone size: -; J gene: TRBJ2-6; V gene: TRBV27; CDR3 DNA: TGTGTCAGCAGTTCTCCCTCTGGGGCCAACGTCCTGACTTTC; CDR3 protein: CVSSSPSGANVLTF
D gene: -; clone size: few; J gene: TRBJ2-2; V gene: TRBV7-2; CDR3 DNA: TGTGCCAGCAGCTTAGGTGGGAGAGCCGGGGAGCTGTTTTTT; CDR3 protein: CASSLGGRAGELFF
D gene: TRBD1; clone size: -; J gene: TRBJ1-3; V gene: TRBV5-1; CDR3 DNA: TGCGCCAGCAGCCTAGGGCACAGGGGATTTCTTGGAAACACCATATATTTT; CDR3 protein: CASSLGHRGFLGNTIYF
D gene: -; clone size: -; J gene: TRBJ1-5; V gene: TRBV6-5; CDR3 DNA: TGTGCCAGCAGTTACAGTGGGGGCCGAAATCAGCCCCAGCATTTT; CDR3 protein: CASSYSGGRNQPQHF
D gene: -; clone size: -; J gene: TRBJ2-7; V gene: TRBV5-1; CDR3 DNA: TGCGCCAGCAGCTATGGACTCACATCTAGCTCCTACGAGCAGTACTTC; CDR3 protein: CASSYGLTSSSYEQYF
D gene: -; clone size: once; J gene: TRBJ1-4; V gene: TRBV28; CDR3 DNA: TGTGCCAGCACCCGTGAGGCCAGAAATGAAAAACTGTTTTTT; CDR3 protein: CASTREARNEKLFF
D gene: TRBD1; clone size: -; J gene: TRBJ1-3; V gene: TRBV6-5; CDR3 DNA: TGTGCCAGCAGTTTACAGGGGGTTAGCGGAAACACCATATATTTT; CDR3 protein: CASSLQGVSGNTIYF
D gene: TRBD1; clone size: -; J gene: TRBJ2-2; V gene: TRBV5-1; CDR3 DNA: TGCGCCAGCAGCTTACGACAGGGACCCACCGGGGAGCTGTTTTTT; CDR3 protein: CASSLRQGPTGELFF
D gene: -; clone size: -; J gene: TRBJ2-2; V gene: TRBV5-1; CDR3 DNA: TGCGCCAGCGCGCCGGGACTTAACACCGGGGAGCTGTTTTTT; CDR3 protein: CASAPGLNTGELFF
D gene: -; clone size: few; J gene: TRBJ2-2; V gene: TRBV6-6; CDR3 DNA: TGTGCCAGCAGTTACGAGGTGACGACGAACACCGGGGAGCTGTTTTTT; CDR3 protein: CASSYEVTTNTGELFF
D gene: -; clone size: -; J gene: TRBJ1-2; V gene: TRBV4-1; CDR3 DNA: TGCGCCAGCAGCCAAGTGGGGGGAGGCTACACCTTC; CDR3 protein: CASSQVGGGYTF
D gene: TRBD1; clone size: -; J gene: TRBJ2-7; V gene: TRBV7-9; CDR3 DNA: TGTGCCAGCAGCCCAGGGGGCGATTACGAGCAGTACTTC; CDR3 protein: CASSPGGDYEQYF
D gene: -; clone size: -; J gene: TRBJ1-1; V gene: TRBV4-1; CDR3 DNA: TGCGCCAGCAGCCCTCTTTCGACGGGGAACACTGAAGCTTTCTTT; CDR3 protein: CASSPLSTGNTEAFF
D gene: TRBD2; clone size: few; J gene: TRBJ2-7; V gene: TRBV18; CDR3 DNA: TGTGCCAGCTCCCCTTCACTAGCGACCGAGCAGTACTTC; CDR3 protein: CASSPSLATEQYF
D gene: -; clone size: few; J gene: TRBJ1-4; V gene: TRBV11-3; CDR3 DNA: TGTGCCAGCACCTTGGGGCAGATTAATGAAAAACTGTTTTTT; CDR3 protein: CASTLGQINEKLFF
D gene: TRBD2; clone size: -; J gene: TRBJ2-7; V gene: TRBV18; CDR3 DNA: TGTGCCAGCTCGCCTTACACTAGCGGGGGTTCCTACGAGCAGTACTTC; CDR3 protein: CASSPYTSGGSYEQYF
D gene: -; clone size: -; J gene: TRBJ1-4; V gene: TRBV6-4; CDR3 DNA: TGTGCCAGCAGCCCATCCCCAACTAATGAAAAACTGTTTTTT; CDR3 protein: CASSPSPTNEKLFF
D gene: -; clone size: -; J gene: TRBJ2-2; V gene: TRBV27; CDR3 DNA: TGTGCCAGCACCCGGGGTGTGGACACCGGGGAGCTGTTTTTT; CDR3 protein: CASTRGVDTGELFF
D gene: -; clone size: -; J gene: TRBJ2-6; V gene: TRBV28; CDR3 DNA: TGTGCCAGCAGTTTCCGTCTAGTATACTCTGGGGCCAACGTCCTGACTTTC; CDR3 protein: CASSFRLVYSGANVLTF
D gene: TRBD1; clone size: -; J gene: TRBJ1-1; V gene: TRBV6-5; CDR3 DNA: TGTGCCAGCAGTTACTTTGGACAGGGCCGGACTGAAGCTTTCTTT; CDR3 protein: CASSYFGQGRTEAFF
D gene: -; clone size: -; J gene: TRBJ1-5; V gene: TRBV5-5; CDR3 DNA: TGTGCCAGCAGCTTGGGGGGGGGAGGGCAGCCCCAGCATTTT; CDR3 protein: CASSLGGGGQPQHF
D gene: TRBD1; clone size: -; J gene: TRBJ1-2; V gene: TRBV7-9; CDR3 DNA: TGTGCCAGCAGCTTAGAGGTGACAGGGACGGGCTACACCTTC; CDR3 protein: CASSLEVTGTGYTF
D gene: TRBD1; clone size: -; J gene: TRBJ2-6; V gene: TRBV5-4; CDR3 DNA: TGTGCCAGCAGCCAGGGACAGGGGGCTTATGGGGCCAACGTCCTGACTTTC; CDR3 protein: CASSQGQGAYGANVLTF
D gene: -; clone size: -; J gene: TRBJ2-1; V gene: TRBV2; CDR3 DNA: TGTGCCAGTAAAACAGGGACCTCACACAATGAGCAGTTCTTC; CDR3 protein: CASKTGTSHNEQFF
D gene: TRBD1; clone size: -; J gene: TRBJ1-1; V gene: TRBV6-1; CDR3 DNA: TGTGCCAGCTCTTACGTAGGACAGGGATGGACTGAAGCTTTCTTT; CDR3 protein: CASSYVGQGWTEAFF
D gene: -; clone size: -; J gene: TRBJ2-1; V gene: TRBV27; CDR3 DNA: TGTGCCAGCAGTCCCCGGACCACGCGGGCGGAGCAGTTCTTC; CDR3 protein: CASSPRTTRAEQFF
D gene: TRBD1; clone size: few; J gene: TRBJ1-4; V gene: TRBV4-1; CDR3 DNA: TGCGCCAGCAGCCAAGACTCACAGGGGGCAGAAAAACTGTTTTTT; CDR3 protein: CASSQDSQGAEKLFF
D gene: TRBD1; clone size: -; J gene: TRBJ1-5; V gene: TRBV2; CDR3 DNA: TGTGCCAGCAGCGAGGGACAGGGGTATCAGCCCCAGCATTTT; CDR3 protein: CASSEGQGYQPQHF